This T cell receptor (beta chain) appears in the sequencing data of a study of T cell responses to AZD1222 COVID-19 vaccine. Study results and caveats: Seropositive at baseline were only a handful of AZD1222 recipients. Donors were mostly white British, more females; clonal diversity possibly underestimated. In all cases, repertoires were sampled only after the peak T cell response.

Libraries were prepared by immunoSEQ multiplex PCR; TCRdb keeps only in-frame clonotypes and omits some of them. This table holds about 94,000 clones, around 85% found once. Pooling covered second doses at about 4 or about 12 weeks. The CDR3 runs 13 residues. Germline values: CDR1 DFQATT, CDR2 SNEGSKA (reference sequence). V lost 3 bases to trimming and J lost 10 bases, with 18 bases between them. This clone came up a few times. Its antigen is undetermined. Specimen: peripheral blood, collected 28 days after the second AZD1222 dose. The rearrangement links TRBV20-1 to TRBJ2-5; D gene ambiguous. The receptor's source is an adult who received the AZD1222 COVID-19 vaccine. This chain's CDR3 is CSASTPSGAFQYF. The CDR3 nucleotides read TGCAGTGCTAGTACGCCCTCCGGAGCGTTCCAGTACTTC.